These 14 T cell receptor beta chains originate from one sample sequenced in a study of a mutant IDH1 vaccine in newly diagnosed glioma. Sample time point: week 35, safety follow-up. Each dose of the vaccine consisted of 300 ug of mutant IDH1 20-mer peptide, with topical imiquimod. No antigen is known for these receptors. Sequencing used immunoSEQ multiplex PCR; TCRdb keeps in-frame clones, though not all of them. There are around 50,000 clones in the sample; around 80% occur only once, and around 4.1% lies in the top ten. The sample was PBMCs, taken from a glioma patient whose treatment included an IDH1 peptide vaccine. The origin of the receptors is a young woman with glioma.

In regard to this clone: Other DNA sequences in the same sample also yield this CDR3. V and J are TRBV6-1 and TRBJ2-6; D remains ambiguous. Deletions cut 0 bases from V and 0 bases from J, with 6 bases between. Germline loops: CDR1 MNHNS, CDR2 SASEGT. This CDR3 region has 16 residues. The CDR3 spells CASSEAVLSGANVLTF. The CDR3 coding sequence is TGTGCCAGCAGTGAAGCGGTCCTCTCTGGGGCCAACGTCCTGACTTTC.

This rearrangement joins TRBV4-2 to TRBJ2-3; the D is unclear. V lost 2 bases and J 3 bases, leaving 6 bases between the germline ends. The V gene's germline CDR1 is LGHNA and CDR2 YNFKEQ. CDR3 length equals 13 residues. The chain's CDR3 is CASSQPPTDTQYF. DNA for the CDR3: TGTGCCAGCAGCCAACCCCCGACAGATACGCAGTATTTT.

The CDR3 protein is CAIRVTGGAGTDTQYF. The CDR3 bases are TGTGCCATCAGGGTCACAGGGGGCGCCGGCACAGATACGCAGTATTTT. V usage is TRBV10-3 and J usage is TRBJ2-3; 9 positions agree with TRBD1. CDR1 and CDR2 from the germline V gene are ENHRY and SYGVKD. Losses at the gene ends were 6 bases for V and 1 base for J; bases not matched to a gene: 8. The CDR3 spans 16 residues.

The chain combines TRBV5-6 with TRBJ2-7, with D perhaps TRBD1 (5 bases). The CDR3 is made up of 14 amino acids. V lost 1 base and J lost 6, with 14 bases in between. The germline gives CDR1 SGHDT, CDR2 YYEEEE. The CDR3 loop reads CASSLRGRASEQYF. The CDR3 DNA sequence: TGTGCCAGCAGCTTGAGGGGTCGGGCGAGCGAGCAGTACTTC. The whole variable domain, remainder taken from reference TRBV5-6 and TRBJ2-7, is DAGVTQSPTHLIKTRGQQVTLRCSPKSGHDTVSWYQQALGQGPQFIFQYYEEEERQRGNFPDRFSGHQFPNYSSELNVNALLLGDSALYLCASSLRGRASEQYFGPGTRLTVT.

The rearrangement joins TRBV7-9 to TRBJ1-1, with D possibly being TRBD1 (5 bases). Trimming removed 4 bases from V and 2 bases from J, with 14 bases in between. CDR3 length: 15 residues. The germline CDR1 and CDR2 sequences are SEHNR and FQNEAQ (reference sequence). CDR3 sequence: CASSSDRELNTEAFF. CDR3 in DNA: TGTGCCAGCAGCTCTGACAGAGAATTAAACACTGAAGCTTTCTTT.

The gene calls are TRBV10-3 and TRBJ2-7; 9 bases are shared with TRBD2. CDR3 length: 17 amino acids. With 3 bases clipped from V and 3 bases from J, the junction kept 12 bases outside the gene matches. CDR1 is ENHRY, CDR2 SYGVKD, per germline. CDR3 residues: CAISETRLAERFYEQYF. The CDR3 region has the DNA TGTGCCATCAGTGAAACGAGACTAGCGGAGCGGTTCTACGAGCAGTACTTC.

The rearrangement uses TRBV10-3 and TRBJ2-7; D is unresolved. Germline V gene sequence: CDR1 ENHRY, CDR2 SYGVKD. Trimming stripped 3 bases from V and 5 bases from J, with 8 bases between. The CDR3 has 12 amino acids. CDR3 in amino acids: CAISDAYHEQYF. The CDR3 nucleotides read TGTGCCATCAGTGATGCCTACCACGAGCAGTACTTC.

The chain couples TRBV27 to TRBJ2-7; D might be TRBD1 or TRBD2, each matching 5 bases. CDR3 length: 15 residues. CDR1 and CDR2 (germline): MNHEY, SMNVEV (reference sequence). Trimming left V 5 bases short and J 4 bases short, with 18 bases between. The CDR3 nucleotides are TGTGCCAGCAGTCGGTACCGGGACGGACGTTACGAGCAGTACTTC. Amino acids: CASSRYRDGRYEQYF.

The rearrangement uses TRBV5-6 and TRBJ1-2; D unclear. The CDR3 totals 14 residues. Germline V gene sequence: CDR1 SGHDT, CDR2 YYEEEE. V lost 0 bases and J 0 bases, leaving 6 bases between the germline ends. CDR3 in amino acids: CASSLALANYGYTF. In nucleotides, the CDR3 is TGTGCCAGCAGCTTGGCTCTCGCTAACTATGGCTACACCTTC.

The sample holds a few counts of this clone. The chain uses TRBV2 and TRBJ1-5; TRBD1 might be the D (5 bases). The CDR3 is 16 amino acids. Trimming stripped 6 bases from V and 2 bases from J, with 17 bases between. CDR1 SNHLY and CDR2 FYNNEI come from the germline V gene. DNA for the CDR3: TGTGCCAGCAGGGCTCCGGGGGGTCGGGGCAATCAGCCCCAGCATTTT. Its translation: CASRAPGGRGNQPQHF.

This chain connects TRBV7-3 to TRBJ2-3, with 7 positions matching TRBD2. This CDR3 spans 13 amino acids. Per the germline V gene, CDR1 is SGHTA and CDR2 is FQGTGA. Trimming removed 5 bases from V and 5 bases from J; junction bases left unmatched: 4. CDR3 nucleotides: TGTGCCAGCAGCCTAGCGGCGAGAGATACGCAGTATTTT. Protein product: CASSLAARDTQYF.

There are a few counts of this clone. CDR3 in DNA: TGCGCCAGCAGCTTACCGGGACAGGCAGATACGCAGTATTTT. Its protein product is CASSLPGQADTQYF. The chain links TRBV5-1 to TRBJ2-3; TRBD1 aligns across 8 bases. Looked up from germline, CDR1 is SGHRS and CDR2 is YFSETQ. This CDR3 comprises 14 residues. Losses at the gene ends were 2 bases for V and 4 bases for J; bases not matched to a gene: 3.

Remarks on this clone: A junction boundary mismatches the germline segment, possibly from a read error. The chain joins TRBV30 to TRBJ1-2; 9 bases are shared with TRBD1. Germline assignment: CDR1 GTSNPN and CDR2 SVGIG (reference sequence). The CDR3 has 11 amino acids. CDR3 sequence: CAWSVRTGAGF. The DNA for the CDR3 is TGTGCCTGGAGTGTTCGGACAGGGGCCGGGTTC.

This sequence joins TRBV5-4 and TRBJ1-2; 8 positions match TRBD1. With V trimmed by 0 bases and J by 8 bases, 12 bases remained unmatched. Germline V lookup: CDR1 SGHNT, CDR2 YYREEE (reference sequence). This CDR3 is 16 amino acids long. The CDR3 DNA reads TGTGCCAGCAGCTTGGCCCCGCGAGGACAGGGCGAAGGCTACACCTTC. It codes for CASSLAPRGQGEGYTF.